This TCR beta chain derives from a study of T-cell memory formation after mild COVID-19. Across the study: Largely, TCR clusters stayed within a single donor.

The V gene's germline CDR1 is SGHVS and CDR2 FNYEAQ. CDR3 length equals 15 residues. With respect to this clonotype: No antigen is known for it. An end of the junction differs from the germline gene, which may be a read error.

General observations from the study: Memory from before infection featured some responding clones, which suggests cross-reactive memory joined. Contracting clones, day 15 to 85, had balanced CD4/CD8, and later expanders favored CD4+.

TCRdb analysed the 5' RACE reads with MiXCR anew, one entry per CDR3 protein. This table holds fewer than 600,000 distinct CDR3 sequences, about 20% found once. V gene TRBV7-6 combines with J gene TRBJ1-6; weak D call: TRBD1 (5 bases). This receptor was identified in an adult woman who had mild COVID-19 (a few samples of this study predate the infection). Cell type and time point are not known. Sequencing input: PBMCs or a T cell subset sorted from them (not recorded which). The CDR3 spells CAISLRSGTGEPLHF. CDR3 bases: TGTGCCATCAGCTTACGGTCGGGAACAGGCGAGCCCCTCCACTTT. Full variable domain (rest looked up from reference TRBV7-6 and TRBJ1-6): GAGVSQSPRYKVTKRGQDVALRCDPISGHVSLYWYRQALGQGPEFLTYFNYEAQQDKSGLPNDRFSAERPEGSISTLTIQRTEQRDSAMYRCAISLRSGTGEPLHFGNGTRLTVT.